This TCR beta chain was captured by sequencing in a study of preoperative IRX-2 immunotherapy in early breast cancer. Germline assignment: CDR1 SQVTM and CDR2 ANQGSEA. This CDR3 contains 12 residues. Trimming removed 1 base from V and 9 bases from J, with 9 bases in between. Treatment specified: preoperative locoregional IRX-2 cytokine immunotherapy. Preoperative locoregional IRX-2 cytokine immunotherapy was tested in the phase Ib source study. The repertoire was sequenced with immunoSEQ multiplex PCR; TCRdb's copy has only in-frame clones and lacks some. The data show 25,000 to 30,000 clones, around 90% seen once.

The chain couples TRBV29-1 to TRBJ1-4; D remains ambiguous. This material was obtained from a patient treated with IRX-2 immunotherapy. The sequence came from a human donor with breast cancer. The CDR3 sequence: CSVEVQTKKLFF. In DNA form, the CDR3 reads TGCAGCGTTGAAGTCCAGACCAAAAAACTGTTTTTT.